One sample yielded the 3 T cell receptor beta chains listed below, sequenced in a study of OX40 agonist ivuxolimab in advanced cancers. The assay was immunoSEQ multiplex PCR, and TCRdb's table has in-frame clones only and misses some. The data contain 70,000 to 90,000 clones, 86% of them singletons. The material sequenced was CD4+ or CD8+ T cells sorted from blood, taken in a trial of the OX40 agonist ivuxolimab. These receptors were taken from an adult with an advanced solid tumor such as melanoma, head and neck, liver or kidney cancer.

This clone has just a few counts. V and J are TRBV11-2 and TRBJ2-1; D might be TRBD2 (5 bases). The CDR3 spans 16 residues. The V end was cut by 3 bases, the J end by 4 bases, with 16 bases between. Germline assignment: CDR1 SGHAT and CDR2 FQNNGV. The CDR3, as DNA: TGTGCCAGCAGCTTTACCACTAGTCCTTATTACAATGAGCAGTTCTTC. Translated: CASSFTTSPYYNEQFF.

The chain carries TRBV18 and TRBJ1-5; TRBD1 might be the D (6 bases). Germline V gene lookup returns CDR1 KGHSH and CDR2 LQKENI. The CDR3 consists of 17 residues. Trimming shortened V by 4 bases and J by 0 bases, and 16 bases separated the two germline ends. The CDR3 reads CASSLTGASHSNQPQHF. CDR3 nucleotides: TGTGCCAGCTCACTAACGGGGGCGAGCCATAGCAATCAGCCCCAGCATTTT.

The table lists this clone with a count of one. J is TRBJ2-7 and V is TRBV6-1, with a weak D call TRBD2 (5 bases). This CDR3 is 16 amino acids long. Between the trimmed V and J ends, which lost 4 bases and 3 bases, there was a span of 19 bases. The V gene's germline CDR1 is MNHNS and CDR2 SASEGT. In nucleotides, the CDR3 is TGTGCCAGCAGTGTGTCCCTAGCCGGAGGTGGCTACGAGCAGTACTTC. This sequence encodes CASSVSLAGGGYEQYF.